Listed here are 10 T cell receptor beta chains from one sample, sequenced in a study of identical twins. Using its own MiXCR run on the 5' RACE reads, TCRdb lists one record per CDR3 protein. Of about 220,000 distinct CDR3 sequences in the sample, over 8% were seen once. Sequencing was performed on memory (CD45RO+) T cells sorted from blood. These TCRs come from a woman aged 18-35 years in good health.

This chain connects TRBV5-1 to TRBJ1-1, with D possibly TRBD1 on 5 matching bases. Germline CDR1 reads SGHRS; CDR2 reads YFSETQ. Trimming pared 1 base from V and 5 bases from J, leaving 15 bases between. The CDR3 length is 15 residues. The CDR3 bases are TGCGCCAGCAGCTTGATTGAGGGGAGTGGAACTGAAGCTTTCTTT. Translated, it gives CASSLIEGSGTEAFF.

This clonotype was recorded at least ten times. The chain is built from TRBV6-5 and TRBJ1-5; D unresolved. V was pared by 2 bases and J by 2 bases, with 4 bases between. This CDR3 has 13 residues. Germline V gene sequence: CDR1 MNHEY, CDR2 SVGAGI. The CDR3: CASSYGGNQPQHF. Here the CDR3 DNA reads TGTGCCAGCAGTTACGGGGGCAATCAGCCCCAGCATTTT.

The J gene is TRBJ2-3, the V gene TRBV6-2 or TRBV6-3; D perhaps matches TRBD1 (6 bases). Germline CDR1 reads MNHEY; CDR2 reads SVGEGT. V was shortened by 8 bases and J by 2 bases, with 11 bases between the two germline ends. The CDR3 is 13 residues long. CDR3 sequence (DNA): TGTGCCAGCGACAGGATGATCACAGATACGCAGTATTTT. It translates to CASDRMITDTQYF.

Ten or more counts support this clonotype. V gene TRBV12-3 or TRBV12-4 combines with J gene TRBJ2-5; no clear D. CDR3 length: 13 amino acids. Trimming took 6 bases from V and 7 from J, leaving 15 bases between them. The CDR3 sequence is CASSTPLGRTQYF. For the CDR3, the DNA is TGTGCCAGCAGCACCCCCCTCGGGCGGACCCAGTACTTC.

This clonotype was recorded many times. The V gene is TRBV29-1, the J gene TRBJ1-1; D may be TRBD1 (5 bases). There are 15 residues in the CDR3. V lost 5 bases to trimming and J lost 1 base, with 17 bases between them. From germline, CDR1 is SQVTM and CDR2 ANQGSEA. CDR3 in DNA: TGCAGCGTTAAAGCAAGATTGACAGAGAACACTGAAGCTTTCTTT. Amino acid sequence: CSVKARLTENTEAFF.

The V and J genes are TRBV14 and TRBJ2-1; 13 nucleotides align to TRBD2. In germline, CDR1 is SGHDN, CDR2 FVKESK. The trim removed 4 bases at V and 1 base at J, leaving 19 bases unmatched. CDR3 length: 22 residues. CDR3 sequence reads: CASSRGKGGRTSGGRSYNEQFF. DNA for the CDR3: TGTGCCAGCAGCCGGGGGAAGGGCGGTCGGACTAGCGGGGGCCGTTCCTACAATGAGCAGTTCTTC.

The J gene is TRBJ2-3, the V gene TRBV12-3 or TRBV12-4, with 10 bases lining up with TRBD2. The CDR3 consists of 19 residues. The V gene end was trimmed by 3 bases and the J gene end by 1 base; junction bases not matched to a gene: 13. The CDR3 DNA is TGTGCCAGCAGTTTTTTACGAGCGGGAGGGCTTCAACGCACAGATACGCAGTATTTT. It yields the protein CASSFLRAGGLQRTDTQYF.

In its sample, this clonotype was seen a few times. The rearrangement uses TRBV5-1 and TRBJ1-2; no firm D call. CDR3 length: 15 residues. V was pared by 0 bases and J by 8 bases, with 17 bases between. Germline CDR1 is SGHRS and CDR2 is YFSETQ. CDR3 DNA sequence: TGCGCCAGCAGCTTGGAGGTGACACTTCTCGGCGGCTACACCTTC. Protein product: CASSLEVTLLGGYTF.

Turning to this clonotype: One base away lies a much larger clone, so this may be a sequencing read error. This chain connects TRBV5-1 to TRBJ2-1; tentatively, D is TRBD1 or TRBD2 (5 bases each). Germline V gene sequence: CDR1 SGHRS, CDR2 YFSETQ. V was cut by 4 bases and J by 8 bases, with 16 bases left in between. This CDR3 region has 14 residues. The DNA for the CDR3 is TGCGCCAGCAGCGCAGGGACGGCTAACGATGAGCAGTTCTTC. This encodes CASSAGTANDEQFF.

This clonotype was seen many times. DNA of the CDR3: TGTGCCAGCAGCTTAGAGAGCGCCCCCTACAATGAGCAGTTCTTC. Residues: CASSLESAPYNEQFF. This rearrangement joins TRBV7-2 to TRBJ2-1, with unresolved D. CDR3 length: 15 residues. The germline CDR1 and CDR2 sequences are SGHTA and FQGNSA. The V end lost 1 base, the J end lost 2 bases, and 9 bases lay between the germline ends.